This record concerns one T cell receptor (beta chain) sequence. Its antigen is still unknown. The sample comes from a study of spatial heterogeneity in lung cancer. Every TCR cDNA molecule bore its own unique molecular identifier. TCRdb re-called the 5' RACE reads through MiXCR, storing one row per CDR3 protein. Of approximately 25,000 distinct CDR3 sequences in the sample, just under 7% are singletons; the top ten hold approximately 15%. Study-wide findings and caveats: The study found ubiquitous expanded tumor TCRs in blood more at resection than follow-up.

Time point of the sample: sample taken at primary tumor resection. TCRs were sequenced from unsorted whole RNA of tumor, nontumor lung or PBMC. The CDR3 totals 15 residues. Trimming removed 0 bases from V and 4 bases from J, with 14 bases in between. Germline V gives CDR1 SGHNT, CDR2 YYREEE (reference sequence). This chain joins TRBV5-4 and TRBJ2-7, with TRBD1 as a possible D gene (5 bases). This clonotype originated in a male donor with early-stage non-small cell lung cancer. Sequencing used PBMCs, obtained at surgery. Written as DNA, the CDR3 is TGTGCCAGCAGCTTGGAGATGGGGCGCGTATACGAGCAGTACTTC. It translates to CASSLEMGRVYEQYF.